One and the same sample provided the 10 T cell receptor beta chains below, sequenced in a study of cytomegalovirus exposure and HLA in healthy donors. PCR involved 60 Vbeta and 13 Jbeta primers. Sequenced by immunoSEQ multiplex PCR; TCRdb stores in-frame clones only, minus some. The sample contains fewer than 200,000 clones, approximately 78% of which appear only once. Sequencing was done on a sample of PBMCs. These receptors were taken from a girl aged 2-10 years in good health and CMV-seropositive.

The chain combines TRBV6-1 with TRBJ1-1, with 8 bases aligning to TRBD1. CDR3 length: 16 residues. V lost 3 bases to trimming and J lost 8 bases; unmatched junction nucleotides: 14. Per the germline V gene, CDR1 is MNHNS and CDR2 is SASEGT. The CDR3 coding sequence is TGTGCCAGCAGTGACCCAGCCGGGACAGGCTCCGGGGAAGCTTTCTTT. This sequence encodes CASSDPAGTGSGEAFF.

The CDR3: CASSLGRGRSYEQYF. The CDR3 DNA is TGTGCCAGCAGTTTAGGCAGGGGGCGCTCCTACGAGCAGTACTTC. This rearrangement joins TRBV28 to TRBJ2-7; 8 bases align to TRBD1. The V gene end was trimmed by 2 bases and the J gene end by 0 bases; junction bases not matched to a gene: 3. Germline CDR1 reads MDHEN; CDR2 reads SYDVKM. CDR3 length: 15 amino acids.

A single count supports this clone. The chain employs TRBV30 and TRBJ2-1; D is uncertain. This CDR3 contains 14 residues. V was trimmed by 0 bases and J by 7 bases, leaving 13 bases between them. The germline V gene encodes CDR1 GTSNPN and CDR2 SVGIG (reference sequence). The CDR3 reads CAWSVNGRGNEQFF. CDR3 in DNA: TGTGCCTGGAGTGTTAATGGTCGAGGTAATGAGCAGTTCTTC.

The CDR3 DNA sequence: TGTGCCAGTAGTGCCCGGACAGGGGAACCTAATGAAAAACTGTTTTTT. Protein sequence: CASSARTGEPNEKLFF. The V and J genes are TRBV19 and TRBJ1-4, with TRBD1 matching over 9 bases. This CDR3 is 16 amino acids long. The germline CDR1 and CDR2 sequences are LNHDA and SQIVND (reference sequence). Trimming removed 5 bases from V and 3 bases from J; junction bases left unmatched: 7.

On this clone: A read error may account for a junction end that differs from germline. The gene calls are TRBV6-5 and TRBJ2-1; tentatively, D is TRBD1 (5 bases). There are 14 residues in the CDR3. Germline CDR1 and CDR2: MNHEY and SVGAGI. The CDR3 DNA reads TGTGCCAGCAGAAAGGGGTTCTCCAACAATGAGCAGTTCTTC. This encodes CASRKGFSNNEQFF.

The genes are TRBV5-1 and TRBJ2-1; TRBD2 agrees at 10 bases. The trim removed 1 base at V and 9 bases at J, leaving 7 bases unmatched. CDR1 is SGHRS and CDR2 is YFSETQ in the germline V gene. This CDR3 comprises 15 residues. The CDR3 region is CASSLLLAGPLEQFF. The CDR3 region has the DNA TGCGCCAGCAGCTTGTTACTAGCGGGACCGCTTGAGCAGTTCTTC.

The chain joins TRBV20-1 to TRBJ1-1; D is perhaps TRBD1 (6 bases). This CDR3 comprises 11 residues. Trimming cost V 6 bases and J 3 bases, with 8 bases left between them. The germline V gene encodes CDR1 DFQATT and CDR2 SNEGSKA (reference sequence). The DNA for the CDR3 is TGCAGTGCAAACAGGGACACTGAAGCTTTCTTT. Translating gives CSANRDTEAFF.

This CDR3 reads CATFPQHF. CDR3 DNA: TGTGCCACCTTCCCCCAGCATTTT. The chain couples TRBV14 to TRBJ1-5; D unresolved. The V end lost 10 bases, the J end lost 10 bases, and 5 bases lay between the germline ends. There are 8 residues in the CDR3. Germline loops: CDR1 SGHDN, CDR2 FVKESK. Full variable domain (remainder filled in from reference TRBV14 and TRBJ1-5): EAGVTQFPSHSVIEKGQTVTLRCDPISGHDNLYWYRRVMGKEIKFLLHFVKESKQDESGMPNNRFLAERTGGTYSTLKVQPAELEDSGVYFCATFPQHFGDGTRLSIL.

CDR3 coding DNA: TGTGCCAGTAGGATGGGGAGATCCGGGGAGACCCAGTACTTC. Its translation is CASRMGRSGETQYF. The V call is TRBV27, the J call TRBJ2-5, with a weak D call TRBD2 (5 bases). The CDR3 has 14 residues. Trimming shortened V by 9 bases and J by 5 bases, and 19 bases separated the two germline ends. Germline CDR1 and CDR2: MNHEY and SMNVEV (reference sequence).

The chain uses TRBV6-1 and TRBJ2-2; TRBD1 matches at 11 bases. The germline V gene has CDR1 MNHNS and CDR2 SASEGT. Losses at the gene ends were 4 bases for V and 7 bases for J; bases not matched to a gene: 5. This CDR3 is built from 15 residues. Here the CDR3 DNA reads TGTGCCAGCAGTGCAGGACAGGGGGCCAGCGGGGAGCTGTTTTTT. Protein: CASSAGQGASGELFF.